The T cell receptor (beta chain) described here comes from a study of blood T cell repertoires in COVID-19. Turning to the study itself: Samples taken during acute and convalescent COVID-19 were collected in the United States, Italy and Spain.

Germline V lookup: CDR1 SEHNR, CDR2 FQNEAQ (reference sequence). Losses at the gene ends were 3 bases for V and 3 bases for J; bases not matched to a gene: 7. The CDR3 extends over 19 amino acids. Per the authors' pipeline: Nucleated cell number was recorded as an estimate derived from reference gene primer amplification. Sequencing was performed with immunoSEQ multiplex PCR; in TCRdb, only in-frame clones are kept and a portion is missing. That table furnishes V, J and clone size, whereas the DNA furnished D and trimming. This table holds under 150,000 clones, about 83% found once. The rearrangement uses TRBV7-9 and TRBJ2-2; 16 bases are a match to TRBD2. This TCR came from a man older than 75 with active or convalescent COVID-19. Material for sequencing was peripheral blood. The DNA of the CDR3 is TGTGCCAGCAGCTTCCAGGGACTAGCGGGGGGGCCGGACACCGGGGAGCTGTTTTTT. Protein: CASSFQGLAGGPDTGELFF.